This TCR beta chain was sequenced during a study of control samples from healthy donors and cancer patients. Profiled with immunoSEQ multiplex PCR; TCRdb holds only in-frame clones, not every one. The sample yields around 130,000 clones, more than 80% seen once. The origin of this receptor is a man aged 50 to 60 in good health. The sample taken for sequencing was blood.

The DNA for the CDR3 is TGTAAGGGACAGGGGGCGCTTAACTATGGCTACACCTTC. Translating gives CKGQGALNYGYTF. The chain links TRBV19 to TRBJ1-2, with 12 bases that match TRBD1. Germline CDR1 is LNHDA and CDR2 is SQIVND (reference sequence). This CDR3 contains 13 residues. Looking up the rest from reference TRBV19 and TRBJ1-2 gives the full variable domain: DGGITQSPKYLFRKEGQNVTLSCEQNLNHDAMYWYRQDPGQGLRLIYYSQIVNDFQKGDIAEGYSVSREKKESFPLTVTSAQKNPTAFYLCKGQGALNYGYTFGSGTRLTVV.